Below, 20 T cell receptor beta chains from the same sample are listed, as sequenced in a study of tumor-infiltrating lymphocytes in primary liver carcinoma. Investigators took RNA and DNA out together from 20-30 mg of unsorted bulk tissue. TCR beta cDNA was made from roughly 500 ng total RNA with a constant-region primer. Investigators got TCR beta libraries out of three nested multiplex PCR rounds, done with slightly modified ARM-PCR. TRBV1-TRBV30 forward primers paired with a C-beta reverse primer were used in the first two PCR rounds, which ran approximately 11 cycles each. MiXCR was run by TCRdb on the multiplex PCR reads, yielding one entry per CDR3 protein. The profile shows fewer than 150,000 distinct CDR3 sequences, 50% to 70% of them singletons. Sequenced material: liver tumor tissue from sampling region 1. Subset meaning: tumor region T1, superior pole. These receptors were collected from a woman aged 55-70 years with primary liver carcinoma and hepatitis B virus infection.

Turning to this clonotype: Its ends do not fully match the called genes, so a read error is possible. The chain carries TRBV11-2 and TRBJ2-3, with D perhaps given as TRBD1 or TRBD2 (5 bases each). This CDR3 region has 13 residues. In germline, CDR1 is SGHAT, CDR2 FQNNGV. DNA for the CDR3: TGTGCCAACAGCTTAGATCGAGGGGATAAGCAGTATTTT. It specifies CANSLDRGDKQYF.

The chain links TRBV2 to TRBJ1-2; a possible D gene is TRBD1 (5 bases). From germline, CDR1 is SNHLY and CDR2 FYNNEI. V was pared by 0 bases and J by 8 bases, with 19 bases between. The CDR3 length is 16 residues. The CDR3 nucleotides are TGTGCCAGCAGTGAAGCGCTTGGGGGACCCACACGAGGCTACACCTTC. It specifies CASSEALGGPTRGYTF.

V and J are TRBV12-3 or TRBV12-4 and TRBJ1-1, with TRBD1 as a possible D gene (6 bases). This CDR3 spans 15 amino acids. Trimming took off 7 bases at V and 2 bases at J, with 17 bases between the two ends. The CDR3 DNA reads TGTGCCAGCATGCGAGCTACAGGGTACAACACTGAAGCTTTCTTT. It specifies CASMRATGYNTEAFF.

Regarding this clonotype: A much bigger clone sits one base away, suggesting this may be a read error. The chain joins TRBV6-5 to TRBJ2-5; 8 bases line up with TRBD2. V trimming: 8 bases; J trimming: 3 bases; junction bases outside the gene matches: 8. Germline CDR1 reads MNHEY; CDR2 reads SVGAGI. The CDR3 consists of 14 residues. The CDR3: CASGPSGSKETQYF. CDR3 coding DNA: TGTGCCAGCGGCCCGAGCGGGAGTAAAGAGACCCAGTACTTC.

About this clonotype: The junction departs from the called germline gene at one end, perhaps through a read error. The chain couples TRBV29-1 to TRBJ1-1, with D tentatively TRBD1 (5 bases). Germline V gene lookup returns CDR1 SQVTM and CDR2 ANQGSEA. The CDR3 totals 13 residues. The CDR3 nucleotides are TGCAGCGCCAGAGGGGATTTCAACACTGAAGCTCTCTTT. As protein: CSARGDFNTEALF.

Regarding this clonotype: Without the conserved terminal phenylalanine or tryptophan, this CDR3 likely stems from a read error. This rearrangement joins TRBV12-3 or TRBV12-4 to TRBJ2-7; 7 bases are a match to TRBD2. V dropped 6 bases and J dropped 5; count of bases not matched to a gene: 13. The CDR3 spans 15 residues. CDR3 in amino acids: CASSQETGGRNEQYS. CDR3 sequence (DNA): TGTGCCAGCAGCCAAGAAACGGGAGGTCGAAACGAGCAGTACTCC.

This rearrangement joins TRBV18 to TRBJ1-3; D may be TRBD1 (5 bases). This CDR3 comprises 14 residues. Germline V gives CDR1 KGHSH, CDR2 LQKENI. Trimming cost V 5 bases and J 1 base, with 9 bases left between them. The CDR3 DNA reads as TGTGCCAGCTCAATCAGGGAGTCTGGAAACACCATATATTTT. It encodes CASSIRESGNTIYF.

This clonotype was counted a single time. One end of the junction fails to match germline, which may point to a read error. The chain recombines TRBV20-1 with TRBJ2-5; TRBD1 matches at 10 bases. This CDR3 has 15 residues. From germline, CDR1 is DFQATT and CDR2 SNEGSKA (reference sequence). The CDR3 reads CSALGGTGATGEQHF. The CDR3 bases are TGCAGTGCTCTTGGAGGGACAGGGGCGACGGGGGAGCAGCACTTC.

In regard to this clonotype: The junction and the germline gene differ at one end; a read error may be behind it. This chain joins TRBV14 and TRBJ2-1, with a tentative D call TRBD1 (6 bases). Germline CDR1 and CDR2: SGHDN and FVKESK. This CDR3 comprises 13 residues. The CDR3 protein is CTSSQVVGRGKFF. In DNA form, the CDR3 reads TGTACCAGCAGCCAAGTAGTCGGCAGGGGAAAGTTCTTC.

Comments on this clonotype: This likely comes from a read error, as the CDR3 has no conserved phenylalanine or tryptophan at its end. No DNA is shown, since the ends of the CDR3 on it are uncertain; the CDR3 is the one TCRdb lists. V is TRBV12-3 or TRBV12-4 and J is TRBJ2-3; TRBD1, the table's D call, lacks a check against the DNA. The CDR3 contains 14 residues when both ends are counted. CDR3 in amino acids: CASSLGGSTDKRYS.

The count of this clonotype is one. A much bigger clone sits one base away, suggesting this may be a read error. It is likely a read error, because the conserved phenylalanine at the end of the CDR3 is missing. The rearrangement links TRBV7-9 to TRBJ1-1; no reliable D call. The CDR3 runs to 15 residues. The germline V and J ends were trimmed by 5 bases and 1 base, with 14 bases remaining between them. Germline V gene data show CDR1 as SEHNR and CDR2 as FQNEAQ (reference sequence). The CDR3 is CASSKPGNPNTEAFS. In DNA form, the CDR3 reads TGTGCCAGCAGCAAGCCCGGGAACCCGAACACTGAAGCTTTCTCT.

Details on this clonotype: One end of the junction does not line up with germline, which may come from a read error. The rearrangement uses TRBV9 and TRBJ1-5; 9 nucleotides agree with TRBD1. CDR1 SGDLS and CDR2 YYNGEE come from the germline V gene. This CDR3 comprises 14 residues. CDR3 amino acids: CVSSTGGENQPQHF. DNA of the CDR3: TGTGTCAGCAGCACAGGGGGCGAAAACCAGCCCCAGCATTTT. The whole variable domain, filled in from reference TRBV9 and TRBJ1-5, reads DSGVTQTPKHLITATGQRVTLRCSPRSGDLSVYWYQQSLDQGLQFLIQYYNGEERAKGNILERFSAQQFPDLHSELNLSSLELGDSALYFCVSSTGGENQPQHFGDGTRLSIL.

A note on this clonotype: At one of its ends the junction is not consistent with the germline gene, which may arise from a read error. The chain carries TRBV28 and TRBJ2-2; 7 bases agree with TRBD2. CDR3 length: 19 amino acids. CDR1 MDHEN and CDR2 SYDVKM come from the germline V gene. Here the CDR3 reads CASSPPKGLPGDDTGELFF. In nucleotides, the CDR3 is TGTGCCAGCAGCCCACCTAAGGGACTACCGGGAGACGACACGGGGGAGCTGTTTTTT. Filled out from reference TRBV28 and TRBJ2-2, the complete variable domain reads DVKVTQSSRYLVKRTGEKVFLECVQDMDHENMFWYRQDPGLGLRLIYFSYDVKMKEKGDIPEGYSVSREKKERFSLILESASTNQTSMYLCASSPPKGLPGDDTGELFFGEGSRLTVL.

This rearrangement joins TRBV28 to TRBJ2-7; D is unclear. Germline CDR1 reads MDHEN; CDR2 reads SYDVKM. This CDR3 contains 12 residues. The germline V and J ends were trimmed by 7 bases and 3 bases, with 10 bases remaining between them. CDR3 bases: TGTGCCAGCATTGGGTACGGCTACGAGCAGTACTTC. This translates into CASIGYGYEQYF.

Comments on this clonotype: Germline and junction disagree at one end, which may indicate a read error. The genes are TRBV5-1 and TRBJ2-3; D perhaps matches TRBD2 (5 bases). Germline V gene data show CDR1 as SGHRS and CDR2 as YFSETQ. The CDR3 has 16 amino acids. CDR3 coding DNA: TGCGCCAGCAGCTTGGAGGCAGCCTCTAGCACAGATGCGCAGTATTTT. It encodes CASSLEAASSTDAQYF. Combining the CDR3 with reference TRBV5-1 and TRBJ2-3 gives the whole variable domain KAGVTQTPRYLIKTRGQQVTLSCSPISGHRSVSWYQQTPGQGLQFLFEYFSETQRNKGNFPGRFSGRQFSNSRSEMNVSTLELGDSALYLCASSLEAASSTDAQYFGPGTRLTVL.

The chain is built from TRBV28 and TRBJ1-5, with 12 bases lining up with TRBD1. The CDR3 is 19 amino acids. CDR1 and CDR2 from the germline V gene are MDHEN and SYDVKM. V lost 7 bases, J lost 3 bases, and 16 bases stayed unmatched. The CDR3 DNA is TGTGCCAGCACCCTCGGGGGGACAGGGGGCCGCCTGTACAATCAGCCCCAGCATTTT. Its translation is CASTLGGTGGRLYNQPQHF.

As concerns this clonotype: Compared with germline, one end of the junction differs, possibly owing to a read error. The genes are TRBV7-9 and TRBJ2-7; 9 nucleotides agree with TRBD1. CDR1 SEHNR and CDR2 FQNEAQ come from the germline V gene (reference sequence). The CDR3 contains 14 residues. The CDR3 region has the DNA TGCGCCAGCAGCCGACAGGGGGTAATGGACGAGAAGTACTTC. Translation: CASSRQGVMDEKYF.

The genes are TRBV19 and TRBJ2-1; D not resolved. The CDR3 is 15 residues long. V was trimmed by 9 bases and J by 8 bases, leaving 23 bases between them. Germline CDR1 LNHDA, CDR2 SQIVND (reference sequence). CDR3 amino acids: CARDRVGRHVHEQFF. DNA of the CDR3: TGTGCCAGGGATCGGGTTGGTAGACATGTTCATGAGCAGTTCTTC.

Turning to this clonotype: An end of the junction does not agree with germline; a read error may underlie this. The rearrangement links TRBV11-2 to TRBJ2-6, with TRBD1 identical over 8 bases. The CDR3 is 15 residues long. CDR1 SGHAT and CDR2 FQNNGV come from the germline V gene. The CDR3 DNA sequence: TGTGCCAGCAGCTTAGTCCCGACAGGGGCCTACGTCCTGGCTTTC. Residues: CASSLVPTGAYVLAF.

The chain employs TRBV29-1 and TRBJ2-7; weak D call: TRBD1 (5 bases). Germline V gives CDR1 SQVTM, CDR2 ANQGSEA. The CDR3 is made up of 19 amino acids. V was clipped by 5 bases and J by 2 bases, with 31 bases between them. This CDR3 reads CSVNTGNSASKNPTYEQYF. The CDR3 DNA follows: TGCAGCGTTAATACAGGTAATTCCGCTTCCAAAAACCCGACCTACGAGCAGTACTTC.